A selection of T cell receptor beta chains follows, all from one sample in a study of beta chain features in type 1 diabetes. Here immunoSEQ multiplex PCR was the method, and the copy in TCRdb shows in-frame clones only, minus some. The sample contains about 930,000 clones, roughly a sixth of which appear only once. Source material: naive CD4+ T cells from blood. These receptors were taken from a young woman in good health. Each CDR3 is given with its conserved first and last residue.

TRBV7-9,CASSEYGPRGYNEQFF
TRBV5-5,CASSPGQGNQPQHF
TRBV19,CASSIRAGADTQYF
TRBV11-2,CASSLVGGWDQALYEQYF
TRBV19,CASSTGGGLSQPQHF
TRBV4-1,CASSQGPIINTGELFF
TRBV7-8,CASSLESSGRRQFF
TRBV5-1,CASSLGLAGVNEQFF
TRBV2,CASSTGTDYEQYF
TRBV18,CASSPNSGVTEAFF
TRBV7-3,CASSSGTSGYNEQFF
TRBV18,CASSQGVTQETQYF
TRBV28,CASSLPPQGITDTQYF
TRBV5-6,CASSLRGIFPGELFF
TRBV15,CATRSLVIQGYSNQPQHF
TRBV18,CASSPRQNADTQYF
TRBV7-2,CASSLAYEGQQETQYF
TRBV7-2,CASSLELSYNEQFF
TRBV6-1,CASSDRRTSGRARNEQFF
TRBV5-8,CASSLYGTTVRETQYF
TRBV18,CASSPRIDQPQHF
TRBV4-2,CASSRGQDPSGANVLTF
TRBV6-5,CASSYGRANTGELFF
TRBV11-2,CASSLERITRGRSTEAFF
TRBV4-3,CASSQEASLNTEAFF
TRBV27,CASSLFQGIQETQYF
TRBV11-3,CASSRGGGRGTYNEQFF
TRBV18,CASSPPPGPEKLFF
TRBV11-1,CASSSQGAGHTEAFF
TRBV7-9,CASSLGLAATGELFF
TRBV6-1,CASSLAGAGTGELFF
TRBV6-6,CASSYRDGPYGYTF
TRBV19,CASSNPGQTYEQYF
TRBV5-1,CASSLVFSGGRVNEQYF
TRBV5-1,CASSSGSSTDTQYF
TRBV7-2,CASSLYPSGVYNEQFF
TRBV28,CASSLWGQGKSELFF
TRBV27,CASSLSDRSGEQYF
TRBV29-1,CSFNRDMNTEAFF
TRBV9,CASSVGQQETQYF
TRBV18,CASSPPASRSYNEQFF
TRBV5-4,CASSREPGLAGVGELFF
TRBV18,CASSPSSNQPQHF
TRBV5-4,CASSFSSDTSGKETQYF
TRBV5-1,CASSGAPGQGSVETQYF
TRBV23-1,CASSHLGLAGTYEQYF
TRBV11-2,CASRRAGVSAGELFF
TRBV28,CASRTTGTGDQPQHF
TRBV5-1,CASSLTSGNNEQFF
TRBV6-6,CASSYSAHSTQPQHF
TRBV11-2,CASSLDKETQYF
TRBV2,CASSAYYEQYF
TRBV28,CASQGAGGPHNEQFF
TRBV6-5,CASRSATSGEQFF
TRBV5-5,CASSLWASGRARTGELFF
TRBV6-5,CAIQRDTANVLTF
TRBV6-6,CASSYLGTDTQYF
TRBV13,CASSLKPSKNIQYF